Reported below is one TCR beta chain. Its cognate antigen is unknown. Here immunoSEQ multiplex PCR was the method, and the copy in TCRdb shows in-frame clones only, minus some. Found here are just over 40,000 clones, approximately 84% of them singletons; the top ten hold approximately 0.32%. Healthy controls were blood donor buffy coats. The data belong to a study of STAT5B mutations in CD4+ large granular lymphocyte leukemia. Findings and limits, study-wide: Patient CD4-sorted repertoires looked more clonal than healthy CD4+ repertoires, even without putative leukemic clones. No patients shared main leukemic clonotypes, though roughly 25% appeared at low frequency elsewhere.

The sample comprised CD4+ T cells from blood buffy coats. The TCR sequence derives from a human donor in good health.

CDR3 protein: CASSEGSRPYEQYF. CDR3 nucleotide sequence: TGTGCCAGCAGTGAAGGTAGCAGGCCCTACGAGCAGTACTTC. This chain links TRBV2 with TRBJ2-5; no firm D call. The J call may be faulty, since TRBJ2-7 better matches the DNA end. The CDR3 contains 14 residues. Germline CDR1 SNHLY, CDR2 FYNNEI.